The clone carrying this TCR beta chain was found a few times. What it binds is unknown. The data originate from a study of cytomegalovirus exposure and HLA in healthy donors. The germline CDR1 and CDR2 sequences are MNHEY and SMNVEV (reference sequence). Trimming pared 2 bases from V and 3 bases from J, leaving 10 bases between. The CDR3 covers 14 residues. Study observations and caveats: The classifier reportedly diagnosed cytomegalovirus status with high specificity and sensitivity. Later analysis suggested most CMV-associated TCR beta chains were HLA-restricted. About 87% or about 30% of the time was how often most TCR beta V segments were productive, according to an earlier analysis. Three CMV-associated chains were confirmed in vitro to be specific for CMV antigens.

The PCR was carried out with 60 Vbeta primers and 13 Jbeta primers. Some clones are missing from TCRdb's copy, which holds only in-frame ones; the method was immunoSEQ multiplex PCR. The sample has fewer than 90,000 clones, more than 70% seen once. The chain joins TRBV27 to TRBJ1-1; D is uncertain. The specimen was PBMCs. This TCR derives from a young man in good health and CMV-seronegative. CDR3 in DNA: TGTGCCAGCAGTTTAGAAGCCGGGTACACTGAAGCTTTCTTT. Translating gives CASSLEAGYTEAFF.